The 24 T cell receptor beta chains in this list originate from one sample, sequenced in a study of T cell responses to AZD1222 COVID-19 vaccine (dated by TCRdb to the early 2020s). The method behind the library was the immunoSEQ multiplex PCR assay. TCRdb took this table from immuneACCESS and kept in-frame rearrangements with V and J called. Such tables lack part of the clones; where checked against another copy, unresolved V genes explain under half of the gap, and the rest is unexplained. In this sample the table shows 120,000 to 150,000 clones, about 90% of which occur a single time. Jointly, the top ten make up approximately 5.7% of the sample. The intended sense of this specimen's time point label: baseline before first vaccination. Sequenced here: peripheral blood, sampled on day 0 of AZD1222 vaccination. The receptors shown here come from an adult in good health.

The chain is built from TRBV18 and TRBJ1-2; a possible D gene is TRBD1 (5 bases). CDR1 and CDR2 from the germline V gene are KGHSH and LQKENI. This CDR3 comprises 15 residues. V was cut by 5 bases and J by 5 bases, with 18 bases left in between. CDR3: CASSAKAGFTYGYTF. The CDR3 region has the DNA TGTGCCAGCTCAGCAAAGGCAGGGTTTACATATGGCTACACCTTC.

The chain couples TRBV11-2 to TRBJ2-1; D gene ambiguous. Trimming stripped 3 bases from V and 10 bases from J, with 10 bases between. Germline-derived CDR1 and CDR2 are SGHAT and FQNNGV. This CDR3 has 12 amino acids. CDR3 bases: TGTGCCAGCAGCTTTCCCGGGCGCGAGCAGTTCTTC. Translation gives CASSFPGREQFF.

The genes are TRBV18 and TRBJ1-2, with TRBD1 identical over 8 bases. Trimming removed 4 bases from V and 5 bases from J; junction bases left unmatched: 9. The germline gives CDR1 KGHSH, CDR2 LQKENI. This CDR3 has 15 residues. CDR3 nucleotide sequence: TGTGCCAGCTCACGTGGTCGGGACAGGCATTATGGCTACACCTTC. Translating gives CASSRGRDRHYGYTF.

V gene TRBV3-1 (or the pseudogene TRBV3-2) combines with J gene TRBJ2-2, with D maybe TRBD1 (6 bases). Germline V gene data show CDR1 as LGHDT and CDR2 as YNNKEL (reference sequence). V was shortened by 2 bases and J by 1 base, with 11 bases between the two germline ends. The CDR3 has 16 amino acids. In DNA, the CDR3 is TGTGCCAGCAGCCAAACCGGGACACTGAACACCGGGGAGCTGTTTTTT. It yields the protein CASSQTGTLNTGELFF.

The chain's CDR3 is CASSVDLGTGKGNTIYF. The CDR3 nucleotides are TGTGCCAGCAGCGTAGATCTGGGGACAGGGAAGGGAAACACCATATATTTT. V gene TRBV9 combines with J gene TRBJ1-3; 9 bases fit TRBD1. The J segment lost 4 bases and the V segment lost 0 bases, leaving 8 bases of the junction unmatched. Germline loops: CDR1 SGDLS, CDR2 YYNGEE. This CDR3 is built from 17 residues. The variable domain in full, with the rest retrieved from reference TRBV9 and TRBJ1-3, is DSGVTQTPKHLITATGQRVTLRCSPRSGDLSVYWYQQSLDQGLQFLIQYYNGEERAKGNILERFSAQQFPDLHSELNLSSLELGDSALYFCASSVDLGTGKGNTIYFGEGSWLTVV.

The rearrangement joins TRBV6-2 or TRBV6-3 to TRBJ2-1; 12 bases are shared with TRBD2. This CDR3 is 18 amino acids long. Germline V CDR1 and CDR2: MNHEY, SVGEGT. With V trimmed by 5 bases and J by 1 base, 9 bases remained unmatched. CDR3 sequence reads: CASSPTSGRRHSYNEQFF. Here the CDR3 DNA reads TGTGCCAGCAGTCCGACTAGCGGGAGACGGCATTCCTACAATGAGCAGTTCTTC.

The CDR3 reads CASSAANEQYF. The CDR3 bases are TGTGCCAGCAGCGCCGCTAACGAGCAGTACTTC. The chain has TRBV7-2 and TRBJ2-7; D not certain. The CDR3 has 11 amino acids. Trimming left V 5 bases short and J 5 bases short, with 7 bases between. Germline assignment: CDR1 SGHTA and CDR2 FQGNSA.

V and J are TRBV28 and TRBJ2-1, with unresolved D. The CDR3 is made up of 16 amino acids. Trimming removed 0 bases at V and 0 bases at J, with 9 bases between. Per the germline V gene, CDR1 is MDHEN and CDR2 is SYDVKM. CDR3 DNA sequence: TGTGCCAGCAGTTTATGGGGCGCCAGCTCCTACAATGAGCAGTTCTTC. The encoded protein is CASSLWGASSYNEQFF.

The chain recombines TRBV10-3 with TRBJ1-1; the D is unclear. Trimming removed 2 bases at V and 2 bases at J, with 6 bases between. The CDR3 is 13 amino acids. Germline values: CDR1 ENHRY, CDR2 SYGVKD. As DNA, the CDR3 is TGTGCCATCAGTGAGGTCAGCAACACTGAAGCTTTCTTT. Protein product: CAISEVSNTEAFF.

The J gene is TRBJ1-2, the V gene TRBV29-1; D gene unclear. CDR1 and CDR2 (germline): SQVTM, ANQGSEA. The CDR3 runs 15 residues. The ends were cut back, 6 bases at V and 1 base at J, with 18 bases in the middle. Here the CDR3 DNA reads TGCAGCGTCCCCGAGTCGCGGAATTTTAACTATGGCTACACCTTC. Protein: CSVPESRNFNYGYTF.

J is TRBJ2-1 and V is TRBV6-5; D is unclear. The CDR3 consists of 10 residues. The germline V gene encodes CDR1 MNHEY and CDR2 SVGAGI. V was trimmed by 10 bases and J by 4 bases, leaving 5 bases between them. The CDR3 region is CAISYNEQFF. The CDR3 DNA reads TGTGCCATCTCGTACAATGAGCAGTTCTTC.

This clone was picked up one time. This chain links TRBV28 with TRBJ2-7; maybe TRBD1 (6 bases). Germline V gene sequence: CDR1 MDHEN, CDR2 SYDVKM. The CDR3 is 13 amino acids. Trimming took 3 bases from V and 6 from J, leaving 12 bases between them. Here the CDR3 DNA reads TGTGCCAGCAGTTTTATCCAGGGGAGCGAGCAGTACTTC. Translating gives CASSFIQGSEQYF.

The chain is built from TRBV11-2 and TRBJ2-3; D possibly corresponds to TRBD2 (5 bases). Trimming left V 3 bases short and J 2 bases short, with 12 bases between. Germline-derived CDR1 and CDR2 are SGHAT and FQNNGV. This CDR3 has 15 amino acids. The CDR3 DNA is TGTGCCAGCAGCTTCCCCCGGGAAACCACAGATACGCAGTATTTT. This codes for CASSFPRETTDTQYF.

The CDR3 reads CASSLVGSGTEAFF. In DNA form, the CDR3 reads TGCGCCAGCAGCTTGGTAGGTTCGGGCACTGAAGCTTTCTTT. This chain joins TRBV5-1 and TRBJ1-1; D ambiguous. The V gene's germline CDR1 is SGHRS and CDR2 YFSETQ. The length of the CDR3 is 14 residues. Trimming cost V 0 bases and J 4 bases, with 10 bases left between them.

The rearrangement uses TRBV19 and TRBJ2-3; D not certain. V was trimmed by 5 bases and J by 6 bases, leaving 15 bases between them. The CDR3 spans 14 residues. Germline lookup yields CDR1 LNHDA and CDR2 SQIVND (reference sequence). This CDR3 is CASSSAYKMDTQYF. The CDR3 DNA reads as TGTGCCAGTAGTTCAGCCTATAAAATGGATACGCAGTATTTT.

J is TRBJ2-2 and V is TRBV27; 8 bases align to TRBD1. J was trimmed by 6 bases and V by 0 bases; bases with no gene match: 3. This CDR3 is 15 amino acids long. Looked up from germline, CDR1 is MNHEY and CDR2 is SMNVEV (reference sequence). As DNA, the CDR3 is TGTGCCAGCAGTTTATCCGACAGGGGAGCCGGGGAGCTGTTTTTT. Protein: CASSLSDRGAGELFF.

The chain carries TRBV27 and TRBJ2-1; D possibly corresponds to TRBD2 (5 bases). The germline V and J ends were trimmed by 7 bases and 7 bases, with 11 bases remaining between them. The CDR3 extends over 12 amino acids. Per germline, CDR1 MNHEY and CDR2 SMNVEV (reference sequence). CDR3 in amino acids: CASTGPGNEQFF. The CDR3 DNA follows: TGTGCCAGCACTGGCCCGGGGAATGAGCAGTTCTTC.

V and J are TRBV6-4 and TRBJ1-5; TRBD1 might be the D (6 bases). The CDR3 length is 18 residues. Germline values: CDR1 MRHNA, CDR2 SNTAGT. The V gene lost 0 bases and the J gene lost 0 bases, with 15 bases spanning the gap. The chain's CDR3 is CASSDSRQETYSNQPQHF. DNA of the CDR3: TGTGCCAGCAGTGACTCCAGACAGGAGACTTATAGCAATCAGCCCCAGCATTTT.

The rearrangement links TRBV5-6 to TRBJ2-5; D remains ambiguous. This CDR3 has 12 residues. V was clipped by 4 bases and J by 5 bases, with 9 bases between them. CDR1 and CDR2 (germline): SGHDT, YYEEEE. The DNA of the CDR3 is TGTGCCAGCAGCATACGTAGGGAGACCCAGTACTTC. It codes for CASSIRRETQYF.

The chain recombines TRBV2 with TRBJ1-5; D uncertain. Trimming stripped 1 base from V and 7 bases from J, with 11 bases between. Germline CDR1 reads SNHLY; CDR2 reads FYNNEI. The CDR3 extends over 14 amino acids. In DNA form, the CDR3 reads TGTGCCAGCAGTGAAGGTGAGGGAGGACAGCCCCAGCATTTT. Protein product: CASSEGEGGQPQHF.

J is TRBJ2-3 and V is TRBV11-2; 7 positions match TRBD2. Losses at the gene ends were 1 base for V and 0 bases for J; bases not matched to a gene: 4. This CDR3 has 16 residues. CDR1 is SGHAT and CDR2 is FQNNGV in the germline V gene. CDR3 sequence reads: CASSLGLSGSTDTQYF. The DNA of the CDR3 is TGTGCCAGCAGCTTAGGCCTTAGCGGGAGCACAGATACGCAGTATTTT.

This chain joins TRBV3-1 (or the pseudogene TRBV3-2) and TRBJ2-7; TRBD1 matches at 8 bases. The CDR3 extends over 16 amino acids. V shed 3 bases, J shed 5 bases, and the junction held 12 bases outside the gene matches. Germline CDR1 reads LGHDT; CDR2 reads YNNKEL (reference sequence). The CDR3 DNA reads as TGTGCCAGCAGCCATTCCCGGACAGGGCGAGGTAACGAGCAGTACTTC. Its protein product is CASSHSRTGRGNEQYF.

This chain connects TRBV18 to TRBJ2-7, with D unclear. The CDR3 is 12 amino acids. V was clipped by 6 bases and J by 0 bases, with 6 bases between them. Germline lookup yields CDR1 KGHSH and CDR2 LQKENI. CDR3: CASSSASYEQYF. The CDR3 nucleotides read TGTGCCAGCTCCTCCGCCTCCTACGAGCAGTACTTC.

The chain has TRBV28 and TRBJ2-7, with 8 bases matching TRBD1. Trimming cost V 6 bases and J 3 bases; bases outside gene matches: 7. Germline V gene lookup returns CDR1 MDHEN and CDR2 SYDVKM. This CDR3 contains 14 residues. This CDR3 is CASSSGTGNYEQYF. DNA for the CDR3: TGTGCCAGCAGCTCCGGGACAGGTAACTACGAGCAGTACTTC.